This is a list of T cell receptor beta chains from one sample in a study of beta chain features in type 1 diabetes. Generated by immunoSEQ multiplex PCR, the TCRdb table keeps only in-frame clones and is missing some. In the table there are hundreds of thousands of clones, about an eighth of which are singletons. Sequenced input: naive CD4+ T cells from blood. These receptors were taken from a man aged 18 to 29 with type 1 diabetes. Each CDR3 is given with its conserved first and last residue. A D gene is named only where the DNA matches it firmly. Expanded clones get a size class; other rows say once, few or many, or leave the size out.

abundance,len,d_gene,v_gene,j_gene,CDR3aa,CDR3nt
few,14,NA,TRBV7-8,TRBJ1-1,CASSGAEGNTEAFF,TGTGCCAGCAGCGGGGCAGAGGGCAACACTGAAGCTTTCTTT
few,15,NA,TRBV9,TRBJ2-7,CASSVGPGASYEQYF,TGTGCCAGCAGCGTGGGTCCGGGGGCCTCCTACGAGCAGTACTTC
few,14,NA,TRBV10-3,TRBJ2-3,CAISESVLTDTQYF,TGTGCCATCAGTGAGTCCGTGTTGACAGATACGCAGTATTTT
NA,14,NA,TRBV6-1,TRBJ1-2,CASGRRGANYGYTF,TGTGCCAGCGGGAGGAGGGGAGCTAACTATGGCTACACCTTC
few,13,TRBD1,TRBV29-1,TRBJ2-1,CSPDRAFGNEQFF,TGCAGCCCCGACAGGGCCTTTGGGAATGAGCAGTTCTTC
few,12,NA,TRBV5-4,TRBJ2-5,CASTTGRETQYF,TGTGCCTCCACAACGGGGAGGGAGACCCAGTACTTC
few,13,NA,TRBV29-1,TRBJ2-1,CSVVRDLGNEQFF,TGCAGCGTTGTGCGGGATTTGGGAAATGAGCAGTTCTTC
NA,14,TRBD1,TRBV2,TRBJ1-2,CASSGTGNGYGYTF,TGTGCCAGCAGCGGGACAGGGAACGGCTATGGCTACACCTTC
few,15,TRBD2,TRBV5-1,TRBJ2-1,CASSSGLAGVNEQFF,TGCGCCAGCAGCTCCGGACTAGCGGGGGTCAATGAGCAGTTCTTC
NA,15,TRBD1,TRBV28,TRBJ1-2,CASSLVQGVGYGYTF,TGTGCCAGCAGTCTGGTGCAGGGGGTAGGGTATGGCTACACCTTC
NA,14,TRBD2,TRBV25-1,TRBJ2-3,CASSSASGTDTQYF,TGTGCCAGCAGTTCAGCTAGCGGTACAGATACGCAGTATTTT
few,13,NA,TRBV6-6,TRBJ1-1,CASRQGGGTEAFF,TGTGCCAGCAGACAGGGAGGAGGGACTGAAGCTTTCTTT
few,14,TRBD1,TRBV5-4,TRBJ2-7,CASSQGQDSYEQYF,TGTGCCAGCAGCCAGGGACAGGACTCCTACGAGCAGTACTTC
NA,15,TRBD1,TRBV28,TRBJ2-7,CASSSWGQGVDEQYF,TGTGCCAGCAGTTCCTGGGGACAGGGGGTTGACGAGCAGTACTTC
few,11,NA,TRBV29-1,TRBJ1-2,CSVEGNYGYTF,TGCAGCGTTGAAGGAAACTATGGCTACACCTTC
NA,12,NA,TRBV4-2,TRBJ2-3,CASSQEPDTQYF,TGTGCCAGCAGCCAAGAACCAGATACGCAGTATTTT
few,15,TRBD1,TRBV29-1,TRBJ2-2,CSVGGTGANTGELFF,TGCAGCGTTGGAGGGACAGGGGCTAATACCGGGGAGCTGTTTTTT
few,13,TRBD1,TRBV10-3,TRBJ2-1,CAIEGTGENEQFF,TGTGCCATTGAGGGGACAGGGGAAAATGAGCAGTTCTTC
few,15,TRBD1,TRBV27,TRBJ1-6,CASSYSGQGNSPLHF,TGTGCCAGCAGTTACTCGGGACAGGGAAATTCACCCCTCCACTTT
few,13,NA,TRBV14,TRBJ2-2,CASSQVGTGELFF,TGTGCCAGCAGCCAAGTTGGTACCGGGGAGCTGTTTTTT
few,13,NA,TRBV30,TRBJ1-5,CAWRDRRAQPQHF,TGTGCCTGGAGAGACAGGAGGGCTCAGCCCCAGCATTTT
NA,14,NA,TRBV7-9,TRBJ1-3,CASSLAGQFGTIYF,TGTGCCAGCAGCTTAGCCGGACAGTTCGGCACCATATATTTT
NA,14,NA,TRBV5-1,TRBJ2-5,CASSPWDVSETQYF,TGCGCCAGCAGCCCTTGGGACGTTTCGGAGACCCAGTACTTC
NA,16,NA,TRBV6-1,TRBJ1-5,CASSEAGGYSNQPQHF,TGTGCCAGCAGTGAAGCGGGGGGGTATAGCAATCAGCCCCAGCATTTT
NA,13,NA,TRBV5-4,TRBJ2-5,CASSLVGVETQYF,TGTGCCAGCAGCTTGGTGGGGGTAGAGACCCAGTACTTC
NA,12,NA,TRBV7-2,TRBJ1-1,CASSQRNTEAFF,TGTGCCAGCAGCCAGAGGAACACTGAAGCTTTCTTT
NA,13,TRBD1,TRBV18,TRBJ1-1,CASSPLRGTEAFF,TGTGCCAGCTCACCTCTCAGGGGGACTGAAGCTTTCTTT
few,15,NA,TRBV7-9,TRBJ1-6,CASSLGVPYNSPLHF,TGTGCCAGCAGCTTAGGGGTCCCCTATAATTCACCCCTCCACTTT
few,18,NA,TRBV28,TRBJ2-6,CASTTFPGDSSGANVLTF,TGTGCCAGCACCACCTTTCCAGGGGATAGCTCTGGGGCCAACGTCCTGACTTTC
NA,16,NA,TRBV21-1,TRBJ2-3,CASSKDRGERADTQYF,TGTGCCAGCAGCAAGGATCGTGGGGAGCGGGCAGATACGCAGTATTTT
few,17,TRBD2,TRBV9,TRBJ2-2,CASSASSGTSGTGELFF,TGTGCCAGCAGCGCGTCCTCCGGGACTAGCGGCACCGGGGAGCTGTTTTTT
NA,10,NA,TRBV11-2,TRBJ1-1,CATTGDEAFF,TGTGCCACCACGGGGGACGAAGCTTTCTTT
NA,13,TRBD1,TRBV6-6,TRBJ1-2,CASRHGQGGGYTF,TGTGCCAGCAGACACGGACAGGGTGGCGGCTACACCTTC
few,14,NA,TRBV29-1,TRBJ2-2,CSVEVFGKGGELFF,TGCAGCGTTGAAGTGTTCGGGAAGGGCGGGGAGCTGTTTTTT
few,15,TRBD1,TRBV7-9,TRBJ1-4,CASSPAGTGHEKLFF,TGTGCCAGCAGTCCTGCCGGGACAGGGCATGAAAAACTGTTTTTT
few,18,TRBD1,TRBV9,TRBJ2-3,CASSVGPNAGTGADTQYF,TGTGCCAGCAGCGTAGGCCCAAATGCCGGGACAGGGGCAGATACGCAGTATTTT
NA,13,NA,TRBV6-1,TRBJ1-1,CASSEVRGAEAFF,TGTGCCAGCAGTGAAGTCAGGGGCGCTGAAGCTTTCTTT
few,15,NA,TRBV9,TRBJ2-3,CASSVTGQNSDTQYF,TGTGCCAGCAGCGTCACGGGCCAGAACTCCGATACGCAGTATTTT
NA,13,NA,TRBV14,TRBJ1-1,CASSAQGNTEAFF,TGTGCCAGCAGCGCACAGGGGAACACTGAAGCTTTCTTT
few,16,NA,TRBV7-2,TRBJ1-6,CASSLVGRGNNSPLHF,TGTGCCAGCAGCTTAGTCGGCAGGGGAAATAATTCACCCCTCCACTTT
NA,13,TRBD1,TRBV28,TRBJ2-7,CASSTGEPYEQYF,TGTGCCAGCAGTACAGGGGAACCCTACGAGCAGTACTTC
few,13,TRBD2,TRBV29-1,TRBJ2-7,CSVTSGGTGEQYF,TGCAGCGTTACTAGCGGGGGAACTGGGGAGCAGTACTTC
few,15,NA,TRBV25-1,TRBJ2-5,CASSEKTILWETQYF,TGTGCCAGCAGTGAAAAGACCATACTATGGGAGACCCAGTACTTC
few,16,TRBD2,TRBV27,TRBJ2-1,CASSRTSGISYNEQFF,TGTGCCAGCAGCAGGACTAGCGGAATTTCCTACAATGAGCAGTTCTTC
NA,12,NA,TRBV9,TRBJ2-1,CASSAMGFEQFF,TGTGCCAGCAGCGCGATGGGTTTTGAGCAGTTCTTC
NA,13,NA,TRBV7-6,TRBJ1-5,CASSLAGDQPQHF,TGTGCCAGCAGCTTAGCAGGGGATCAGCCCCAGCATTTT
NA,16,NA,TRBV11-2,TRBJ2-2,CASGAVGTSNTGELFF,TGTGCCAGCGGCGCCGTGGGAACATCGAACACCGGGGAGCTGTTTTTT
few,15,NA,TRBV7-9,TRBJ2-1,CASSLALGPDNEQFF,TGTGCCAGCAGCTTAGCCCTGGGACCGGACAATGAGCAGTTCTTC
few,14,NA,TRBV6-6,TRBJ2-7,CASSYSGPAYEQYF,TGTGCCAGCAGTTACTCCGGCCCCGCCTACGAGCAGTACTTC
few,14,TRBD1,TRBV9,TRBJ2-7,CASSAAGTAYEQYF,TGTGCCAGCAGCGCGGCCGGGACAGCCTACGAGCAGTACTTC
NA,13,NA,TRBV19,TRBJ1-1,CASSIARDTEAFF,TGTGCCAGTAGTATAGCGAGGGACACTGAAGCTTTCTTT
NA,15,TRBD2,TRBV5-6,TRBJ2-4,CASSLVGTKNRIQYF,TGTGCCAGCAGCCTGGTTGGGACTAAGAACCGCATTCAGTACTTC
few,16,NA,TRBV28,TRBJ2-7,CASIEPGRYGSGEQYF,TGTGCCAGCATAGAGCCGGGCAGGTACGGTTCGGGAGAGCAGTACTTC
NA,13,TRBD1,TRBV25-1,TRBJ2-7,CASRTTGVAEQYF,TGTGCCAGCAGGACAACAGGGGTGGCCGAGCAGTACTTC
few,14,NA,TRBV6-1,TRBJ1-2,CASSEAFGDYGYTF,TGTGCCAGCAGTGAAGCGTTCGGGGACTATGGCTACACCTTC
NA,14,NA,TRBV19,TRBJ2-5,CASSPGQPQETQYF,TGTGCCAGTAGTCCAGGACAGCCCCAAGAGACCCAGTACTTC
NA,16,NA,TRBV30,TRBJ2-7,CAWSPPLGRSSYEQYF,TGTGCCTGGAGTCCCCCGTTGGGCAGGAGCTCCTACGAGCAGTACTTC
NA,17,NA,TRBV4-2,TRBJ2-7,CASSQDRGGQSSYEQYF,TGTGCCAGCAGCCAAGATAGGGGCGGACAGTCATCCTACGAGCAGTACTTC
few,16,TRBD1,TRBV18,TRBJ2-5,CASSPLDRGTQETQYF,TGTGCCAGCTCACCACTGGACAGGGGAACACAAGAGACCCAGTACTTC
NA,13,NA,TRBV30,TRBJ1-5,CAWSGRGNQPQHF,TGTGCCTGGAGTGGCCGCGGGAATCAGCCCCAGCATTTT